This T cell receptor (beta chain) emerged from a study of blood T cell repertoires in COVID-19. This CDR3 spans 14 amino acids. CDR1 and CDR2 from the germline V gene are LNHDA and SQIVND (reference sequence). Trimming at V came to 3 bases and at J to 8 bases, leaving 6 bases not matched to a gene. TCRdb's copy holds only in-frame clones and misses some; the assay was immunoSEQ multiplex PCR. This sample yields 70,000 to 75,000 clones, of which around 90% are seen a single time; 5.1% belongs to the top ten. This receptor was obtained from a human donor in a cohort sampled during active COVID-19. The genes are TRBV19 and TRBJ1-4; 7 bases are shared with TRBD1. The sequencing sample was made of peripheral blood. The CDR3 sequence is CASSIGTVGEKLFF. The CDR3 nucleotides are TGTGCCAGTAGTATCGGGACAGTTGGCGAAAAACTGTTTTTT.